A single T cell receptor (beta chain) is shown here with its context. No antigen is known for it. The data are from a study of CD8 T cells in ankylosing spondylitis. Germline V gene lookup returns CDR1 MNHEY and CDR2 SVGAGI. The CDR3 is 11 residues long. The V gene lost 7 bases and the J gene lost 7 bases, with 10 bases spanning the gap. TCRdb re-derived calls from the 5' RACE reads in MiXCR, one entry per CDR3 protein. The sample holds 700,000 to 1,000,000 distinct CDR3 sequences, 10% to 15% seen once. Whole-study findings and limits: Characteristic of ankylosing spondylitis blood, it appeared, was a TCR beta motif comprising roughly 8 highly homologous variants.

The chain couples TRBV6-5 to TRBJ2-5, with D unclear. Material: blood, either unsorted or a sorted T cell fraction (not recorded which). The origin of this receptor is a male donor with ankylosing spondylitis. CDR3 region: CASIGYGTQYF. CDR3 coding DNA: TGTGCCAGCATTGGTTATGGGACCCAGTACTTC.